This T cell receptor (beta chain) was recovered during a study of control samples from healthy donors and cancer patients. Some clones are missing from TCRdb's copy, which holds only in-frame ones; the method was immunoSEQ multiplex PCR. The profile shows 350,000 to 450,000 clones, about nine tenths of them singletons. The sequenced sample consisted of PBMCs. The clonotype comes from a man aged 35 to 55 with head and neck cancer.

The CDR3 nucleotides read TGTGCCAGCACTCCAACCGGAGGGACGATAAAGTACGAGCAGTACTTC. Translating gives CASTPTGGTIKYEQYF. The V and J genes are TRBV27 and TRBJ2-7; a weak D match, TRBD2 (6 bases). This CDR3 has 16 residues. The germline V gene has CDR1 MNHEY and CDR2 SMNVEV (reference sequence). Trimming shortened V by 7 bases and J by 4 bases, and 23 bases separated the two germline ends.